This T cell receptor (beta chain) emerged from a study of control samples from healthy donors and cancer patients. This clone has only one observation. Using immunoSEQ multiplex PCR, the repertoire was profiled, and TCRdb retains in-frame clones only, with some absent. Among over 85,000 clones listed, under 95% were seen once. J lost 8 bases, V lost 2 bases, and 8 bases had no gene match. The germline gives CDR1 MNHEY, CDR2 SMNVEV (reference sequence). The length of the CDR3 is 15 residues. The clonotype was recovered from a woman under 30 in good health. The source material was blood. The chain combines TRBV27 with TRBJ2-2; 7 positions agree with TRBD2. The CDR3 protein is CASSLGGTGGGELFF. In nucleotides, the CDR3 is TGTGCCAGCAGTTTAGGCGGGACGGGGGGAGGGGAGCTGTTTTTT.